The 29 T cell receptor beta chains below come from one sample, sequenced in a study of blood T cell repertoires in COVID-19. Sequenced by immunoSEQ multiplex PCR; TCRdb stores in-frame clones only, minus some. In the table there are 350,000 or so clones, more than 75% of which are singletons. Sequenced material: PBMCs or T cells enriched from blood (not recorded which). Receptor source: a woman aged 25 to 39 who had recovered from COVID-19.

This chain links TRBV7-2 with TRBJ2-7; 7 bases map to TRBD1. Germline CDR1 reads SGHTA; CDR2 reads FQGNSA. V lost 5 bases to trimming and J lost 0 bases; unmatched junction nucleotides: 10. The CDR3 loop spans 16 amino acids. The CDR3 bases are TGTGCCAGCAGCGCACAGGGACAGCGCCCCTCCTACGAGCAGTACTTC. Protein: CASSAQGQRPSYEQYF.

This chain connects TRBV29-1 to TRBJ2-7; D perhaps matches TRBD1 (6 bases). The CDR3 runs to 12 residues. V lost 7 bases and J 5 bases, leaving 15 bases between the germline ends. Germline V gene lookup returns CDR1 SQVTM and CDR2 ANQGSEA. The CDR3 nucleotides read TGCAGCGCCCGGACGGACAGCGACGAGCAGTACTTC. Protein sequence: CSARTDSDEQYF.

The rearrangement joins TRBV24-1 to TRBJ1-2; D is unclear. CDR3 size: 14 residues. Trimming took 4 bases from V and 4 from J, leaving 12 bases between them. Germline loops: CDR1 KGHDR, CDR2 SFDVKD. The CDR3 spells CATSDEATPYGYTF. The CDR3 coding sequence is TGTGCCACCAGTGACGAAGCCACCCCCTATGGCTACACCTTC.

This clone appeared a single time. CDR3 nucleotide sequence: TGTGCCAGCAGCCTCATGACTGGCGGCACTGAAGCTTTCTTT. Translating gives CASSLMTGGTEAFF. This chain uses TRBV9 with TRBJ1-1; D remains unclear. The germline gives CDR1 SGDLS, CDR2 YYNGEE. V was pared by 4 bases and J by 4 bases, with 14 bases between. This CDR3 comprises 14 residues.

The chain combines TRBV21-1 with TRBJ1-1. TRBV21-1 is flagged as a pseudogene. This CDR3 is built from 19 residues. The CDR3 protein is CASSNGRGDRGFYYTEAFF. CDR3 DNA sequence: TGTGCCAGCAGCAACGGGAGGGGAGATAGGGGGTTTTATTACACTGAAGCTTTCTTT.

This clone was counted between two and nine times. The chain couples TRBV4-2 to TRBJ1-6; no clear D gene. Germline assignment: CDR1 LGHNA and CDR2 YNFKEQ. The V end was cut by 0 bases, the J end by 4 bases, with 10 bases between. This CDR3 is 16 amino acids long. The CDR3 nucleotides read TGTGCCAGCAGCCAAGATTTAGAGGGATATAATTCACCCCTCCACTTT. As protein: CASSQDLEGYNSPLHF.

This rearrangement joins TRBV27 to TRBJ2-7; D gene ambiguous. The CDR3 has 13 amino acids. Per germline, CDR1 MNHEY and CDR2 SMNVEV (reference sequence). The V gene lost 3 bases and the J gene lost 2 bases, with 8 bases spanning the gap. CDR3 DNA: TGTGCCAGCAGTTTGTACCCTACCTACGAGCAGTACTTC. It codes for CASSLYPTYEQYF.

The CDR3 protein is CASSQDKRGGHDEQYF. The CDR3 DNA is TGCGCCAGCAGCCAAGATAAGCGGGGGGGCCACGACGAGCAGTACTTC. The chain is built from TRBV4-3 and TRBJ2-7; 10 positions match TRBD2. CDR3 size: 16 residues. Germline values: CDR1 LGHNA, CDR2 YSLEER. The J segment lost 5 bases and the V segment lost 0 bases, leaving 7 bases of the junction unmatched.

The chain has TRBV20-1 and TRBJ2-1; 9 bases are a match to TRBD1. CDR1 and CDR2 from the germline V gene are DFQATT and SNEGSKA (reference sequence). The V gene end was trimmed by 3 bases and the J gene end by 9 bases; junction bases not matched to a gene: 6. The length of the CDR3 is 13 residues. As DNA, the CDR3 is TGCAGTGCTAGTGTAACAGGGGGCAGTGAGCAGTTCTTC. Protein product: CSASVTGGSEQFF.

CDR3 DNA sequence: TGTGCCAGCGGGGATGACAGGGGGGAGACCCAGTACTTC. This encodes CASGDDRGETQYF. The chain carries TRBV2 and TRBJ2-5, with 9 bases fitting TRBD1. V lost 8 bases and J lost 5; bases outside the gene matches: 6. The germline V gene has CDR1 SNHLY and CDR2 FYNNEI. This CDR3 is built from 13 residues.

The chain couples TRBV7-2 to TRBJ1-1; a weak D match, TRBD1 (5 bases). The CDR3 totals 15 residues. Germline assignment: CDR1 SGHTA and CDR2 FQGNSA. Trimming removed 1 base at V and 1 base at J, with 10 bases between. CDR3 sequence reads: CASSLGGLKNTEAFF. The CDR3 coding sequence is TGTGCCAGCAGCTTAGGGGGACTAAAGAACACTGAAGCTTTCTTT.

This clone was recorded a few times. The chain combines TRBV7-2 with TRBJ1-2; TRBD1 matches 11 bases. The CDR3 loop spans 14 amino acids. The V segment lost 5 bases and the J segment 8 bases; nucleotides outside the gene matches: 7. From germline, CDR1 is SGHTA and CDR2 FQGNSA. The CDR3 protein is CASSPRTGGAGYTF. The DNA for the CDR3 is TGTGCCAGCAGCCCCCGGACAGGGGGCGCGGGCTACACCTTC.

The CDR3 sequence is CASSLDFGSPNEKLFF. The CDR3 region has the DNA TGTGCCAGCAGCTTAGATTTCGGTTCGCCTAATGAAAAACTGTTTTTT. The rearrangement links TRBV7-6 to TRBJ1-4; D unclear. Germline CDR1 is SGHVS and CDR2 is FNYEAQ. Deletions cut 1 base from V and 3 bases from J, with 12 bases between. CDR3 size: 16 residues.

This chain connects TRBV12-3 or TRBV12-4 to TRBJ1-2, with D perhaps matching TRBD1 (5 bases). V lost 3 bases, J lost 3 bases, and 8 bases lay in between. This CDR3 region has 13 residues. CDR3 in DNA: TGTGCCAGCAGTTTCTCGGGGGACTATGGCTACACCTTC. Translating it yields CASSFSGDYGYTF.

CDR3 nucleotides: TGTGCCAGCAGTCCGTTCAGCGAACGTAGCCTCAAAAACATTCAGTACTTC. Amino acid sequence: CASSPFSERSLKNIQYF. This chain connects TRBV27 to TRBJ2-4, with unresolved D. The CDR3 length is 17 residues. The germline CDR1 and CDR2 sequences are MNHEY and SMNVEV (reference sequence). V lost 5 bases and J lost 3, with 20 bases in between.

The chain employs TRBV28 and TRBJ1-5; 8 bases align to TRBD1. The germline V gene has CDR1 MDHEN and CDR2 SYDVKM. This CDR3 has 16 amino acids. Trimming at V came to 2 bases and at J to 4 bases, leaving 7 bases not matched to a gene. The CDR3 protein is CASSLLPRGLNQPQHF. In nucleotides, the CDR3 is TGTGCCAGCAGTTTACTACCCAGGGGGCTGAATCAGCCCCAGCATTTT.

V is TRBV3-1 (or the pseudogene TRBV3-2) and J is TRBJ1-2; 10 nucleotides match TRBD1. V shed 1 base, J shed 4 bases, and the junction held 12 bases outside the gene matches. Germline CDR1 and CDR2: LGHDT and YNNKEL (reference sequence). The CDR3 length is 18 residues. The CDR3 region has the DNA TGTGCCAGCAGCCAAGGAGGGACAGGGGAATTCTGGTGCTATGGCTACACCTTC. Protein sequence: CASSQGGTGEFWCYGYTF.

This rearrangement joins TRBV30 to TRBJ1-4; D is ambiguous. V lost 1 base, J lost 8 bases, and 14 bases lay in between. The germline V gene encodes CDR1 GTSNPN and CDR2 SVGIG (reference sequence). The CDR3 length is 14 residues. The CDR3 DNA follows: TGTGCCTGGAGTGGGCAGGCTGGTTTAGAAAAACTGTTTTTT. It yields the protein CAWSGQAGLEKLFF. Full variable domain (remainder filled in from reference TRBV30 and TRBJ1-4): SQTIHQWPATLVQPVGSPLSLECTVEGTSNPNLYWYRQAAGRGLQLLFYSVGIGQISSEVPQNLSASRPQDRQFILSSKKLLLSDSGFYLCAWSGQAGLEKLFFGSGTQLSVL.

V usage is TRBV6-6 and J usage is TRBJ2-7, with D maybe TRBD1 (5 bases). The ends were cut back, 0 bases at V and 3 bases at J, with 15 bases in the middle. Germline V gene sequence: CDR1 MNHNY, CDR2 SVGAGI (reference sequence). The CDR3 is 16 residues long. The CDR3 DNA reads as TGTGCCAGCAGTTACTCGATCTCGCAGGGTCGCTACGAGCAGTACTTC. As protein: CASSYSISQGRYEQYF.

This clone was recorded only once. This sequence joins TRBV24-1 and TRBJ1-5; 9 positions match TRBD1. With V trimmed by 0 bases and J by 2 bases, 13 bases remained unmatched. The CDR3 is made up of 20 amino acids. Germline values: CDR1 KGHDR, CDR2 SFDVKD. This chain's CDR3 is CATSDLWSDRGARGNQPQHF. The DNA of the CDR3 is TGTGCCACCAGTGATTTGTGGTCTGACAGGGGGGCCCGGGGCAATCAGCCCCAGCATTTT.

The J gene is TRBJ2-3, the V gene TRBV9, with 7 positions matching TRBD2. Germline CDR1 reads SGDLS; CDR2 reads YYNGEE. The ends lost 0 bases at V and 3 bases at J; junction bases unmatched: 4. CDR3 size: 15 residues. The CDR3 DNA reads as TGTGCCAGCAGCGTAGAATTTAGCGGGACAGATACGCAGTATTTT. Translation: CASSVEFSGTDTQYF.

This rearrangement joins TRBV5-4 to TRBJ1-5, with a possible D match to TRBD1 (6 bases). The CDR3 totals 14 residues. The V end was cut by 4 bases, the J end by 4 bases, with 12 bases between. Germline CDR1 SGHNT, CDR2 YYREEE (reference sequence). The CDR3 nucleotides are TGTGCCAGCAGCGAGGGGGTCGGAAATCAGCCCCAGCATTTT. Protein sequence: CASSEGVGNQPQHF.

V and J are TRBV5-1 and TRBJ2-5; no clear D gene. The germline gives CDR1 SGHRS, CDR2 YFSETQ. V was trimmed by 4 bases and J by 1 base, leaving 8 bases between them. The CDR3 consists of 13 residues. CDR3 nucleotides: TGCGCCAGCAGCCGTGTTGTCCAAGAGACCCAGTACTTC. Translated, it gives CASSRVVQETQYF.

V is TRBV9 and J is TRBJ1-3, with 7 positions matching TRBD1. The CDR3 spans 16 residues. V lost 1 base, J lost 6 bases, and 10 bases stayed unmatched. Looked up from germline, CDR1 is SGDLS and CDR2 is YYNGEE. The CDR3 here is CASSVSPDRVVNTIYF. CDR3 sequence (DNA): TGTGCCAGCAGCGTATCCCCCGACAGGGTAGTAAACACCATATATTTT.

The chain joins TRBV11-2 to TRBJ1-3; a possible D gene is TRBD1 (5 bases). Trimming left V 5 bases short and J 0 bases short, with 11 bases between. The CDR3 sequence is 15 residues long. The germline V gene has CDR1 SGHAT and CDR2 FQNNGV. In DNA, the CDR3 is TGTGCCAGCAGCGTAGGGGCCTCCTCTGGAAACACCATATATTTT. Translated, it gives CASSVGASSGNTIYF.

This chain uses TRBV11-1 with TRBJ1-2, with 7 bases fitting TRBD1. Germline V gives CDR1 SGHAT, CDR2 FQDESV (reference sequence). The V segment lost 4 bases and the J segment 5 bases; nucleotides outside the gene matches: 10. The CDR3 totals 15 residues. The CDR3 loop reads CASSSRSGTAYGYTF. In DNA, the CDR3 is TGTGCCAGCAGCTCGCGATCCGGGACAGCTTATGGCTACACCTTC.

The genes are TRBV28 and TRBJ1-5, with TRBD1 matching over 8 bases. This CDR3 comprises 15 residues. Losses at the gene ends were 2 bases for V and 7 bases for J; bases not matched to a gene: 7. Germline V gene sequence: CDR1 MDHEN, CDR2 SYDVKM. The CDR3: CASSLVAGGRQPQHF. CDR3 nucleotide sequence: TGTGCCAGCAGTTTAGTGGCAGGGGGCCGGCAGCCCCAGCATTTT. The full variable domain, with the rest looked up from reference TRBV28 and TRBJ1-5, is DVKVTQSSRYLVKRTGEKVFLECVQDMDHENMFWYRQDPGLGLRLIYFSYDVKMKEKGDIPEGYSVSREKKERFSLILESASTNQTSMYLCASSLVAGGRQPQHFGDGTRLSIL.

The J gene is TRBJ1-2, the V gene TRBV5-8; D is undetermined. The V and J ends lost 2 bases and 7 bases respectively, with 12 bases between them. The germline gives CDR1 SGHTS, CDR2 YDEGEE. CDR3 length: 13 residues. In DNA, the CDR3 is TGTGCCAGCAGCTTAGGACCGGGAGCTGGCTACACCTTC. It is translated as CASSLGPGAGYTF.

J is TRBJ2-6 and V is TRBV27, with a weak D call TRBD1 (6 bases). V lost 2 bases, J lost 0 bases, and 11 bases lay in between. The length of the CDR3 is 17 residues. CDR1 and CDR2 (germline): MNHEY, SMNVEV (reference sequence). Written as DNA, the CDR3 is TGTGCCAGCAGTTTACAGGGGTCCGCCTCTGGGGCCAACGTCCTGACTTTC. Protein product: CASSLQGSASGANVLTF.